This TCR beta chain was sequenced for a study of blood T cell repertoires in COVID-19. Authors' data handling: For nucleated cells, counts were estimated from reference gene primer amplification. Measured with immunoSEQ multiplex PCR; TCRdb has only the in-frame clones, and not every one. That table supplies the V and J calls and clone size; D and trimming were determined from the DNA. Here the sample spans approximately 170,000 clones, roughly 85% being singletons. The CDR3 has 15 amino acids. CDR1 and CDR2 (germline): LNHDA, SQIVND (reference sequence). V was pared by 10 bases and J by 7 bases, with 23 bases between.

V is TRBV19 and J is TRBJ1-3; tentatively, D is TRBD1 (6 bases). Sequenced: PBMCs or T cells enriched from blood (not recorded which). The sequence derives from a woman aged 50 to 60 who had recovered from COVID-19. The CDR3 loop reads CATSSWGQGGNTIYF. The CDR3 nucleotides are TGTGCCACCTCGAGTTGGGGACAAGGCGGGAACACCATATATTTT.